This T cell receptor beta chain was recorded in a study of a mutant IDH1 vaccine in newly diagnosed glioma. In the study overall: Vaccination began 4-6 weeks post radiotherapy alone, or with temozolomide cycles. Of treated patients, around 62% were men and approximately 40% women, averaging about 40 years.

On this clone: Its antigen is not known.

Trimming shortened V by 3 bases and J by 2 bases, and 1 base separated the two germline ends. The length of the CDR3 is 11 residues. The V gene's germline CDR1 is KGHSH and CDR2 LQKENI. Produced via immunoSEQ multiplex PCR; TCRdb's table is partial and in-frame only. The table has around 94,000 clones, about 90% seen once; the top ten hold 0.6% to 0.95%. Study-wide findings and caveats: Evidence of vaccine-induced immune responses was documented in 85% to 95% of patients.

Sample time point: week 47, end of study. Every vaccination contained 300 ug of the mutant IDH1 20-mer peptide and was paired with topical imiquimod. The chain recombines TRBV18 with TRBJ1-1; D unclear. The sample was PBMCs, taken from a glioma patient whose treatment included an IDH1 peptide vaccine. The receptor was derived from a woman between 50 and 59 years old with glioma. The CDR3 bases are TGTGCCAGCTCACCCAACACTGAAGCTTTCTTT. This sequence encodes CASSPNTEAFF.